Following are 20 T cell receptor beta chains from one sample sequenced in a study of blood T cell repertoires in COVID-19. Clones were read by immunoSEQ multiplex PCR, and TCRdb kept only the in-frame ones, dropping some. The sample yields a few hundred thousand clones, roughly 84% seen once. Sequencing was performed on PBMCs or T cells enriched from blood (not recorded which). The receptors derive from a woman aged 25 to 39 who had recovered from COVID-19.

The J gene is TRBJ2-1, the V gene TRBV5-1; D possibly corresponds to TRBD2 (6 bases). The CDR3 runs 15 residues. Deletions cut 0 bases from V and 3 bases from J, with 10 bases between. Germline V gene sequence: CDR1 SGHRS, CDR2 YFSETQ. The CDR3 nucleotides are TGCGCCAGCAGCTTGGGCGGGGCCAGCTACAATGAGCAGTTCTTC. This codes for CASSLGGASYNEQFF. Complete variable domain (other parts from reference TRBV5-1 and TRBJ2-1): KAGVTQTPRYLIKTRGQQVTLSCSPISGHRSVSWYQQTPGQGLQFLFEYFSETQRNKGNFPGRFSGRQFSNSRSEMNVSTLELGDSALYLCASSLGGASYNEQFFGPGTRLTVL.

Comments on this clone: This specimen includes other DNA sequences encoding the same CDR3. The J gene is TRBJ1-4, the V gene TRBV5-1; 7 nucleotides agree with TRBD1. The V segment lost 0 bases and the J segment 7 bases; nucleotides outside the gene matches: 3. CDR1 is SGHRS and CDR2 is YFSETQ in the germline V gene. The CDR3 is 14 amino acids. This CDR3 reads CASSLGQGGEKLFF. DNA for the CDR3: TGCGCCAGCAGCTTGGGACAGGGTGGTGAAAAACTGTTTTTT.

J is TRBJ1-4 and V is TRBV7-2, with 9 bases matching TRBD1. This CDR3 region has 17 residues. J lost 7 bases, V lost 2 bases, and 11 bases had no gene match. Per the germline V gene, CDR1 is SGHTA and CDR2 is FQGNSA. CDR3 nucleotides: TGTGCCAGCAGCTTACGGAGGGGACAGGGAGTGGGTGAAAAACTGTTTTTT. Residues: CASSLRRGQGVGEKLFF.

This clone has a single count. J is TRBJ1-5 and V is TRBV2; TRBD1 matches at 7 bases. Germline V CDR1 and CDR2: SNHLY, FYNNEI. This CDR3 contains 13 residues. Trimming removed 6 bases from V and 7 bases from J; junction bases left unmatched: 6. The CDR3 sequence: CASSRQGPQPQHF. The CDR3 DNA reads TGTGCCAGCAGCCGACAGGGACCCCAGCCCCAGCATTTT.

The rearrangement joins TRBV11-1 to TRBJ2-1; a weak D match, TRBD1 (6 bases). Trimming pared 1 base from V and 4 bases from J, leaving 11 bases between. This CDR3 has 15 residues. Germline assignment: CDR1 SGHAT and CDR2 FQDESV (reference sequence). The CDR3 bases are TGTGCCAGCAGCTTAGTGGGGGCCTTGTACAATGAGCAGTTCTTC. Encoded protein: CASSLVGALYNEQFF.

The chain employs TRBV7-8 and TRBJ1-2; D is ambiguous. Trimming took 2 bases from V and 2 from J, leaving 15 bases between them. There are 16 residues in the CDR3. CDR1 is SGHVS and CDR2 is FQNEAQ in the germline V gene. Here the CDR3 reads CASSLKLDNLNYGYTF. Here the CDR3 DNA reads TGTGCCAGCAGCTTAAAACTCGACAACTTAAACTATGGCTACACCTTC.

The rearrangement links TRBV19 to TRBJ2-1; 9 positions match TRBD2. The CDR3 consists of 14 residues. V lost 5 bases, J lost 7 bases, and 6 bases stayed unmatched. Looked up from germline, CDR1 is LNHDA and CDR2 is SQIVND (reference sequence). CDR3 sequence reads: CASSGLAGMNEQFF. In DNA form, the CDR3 reads TGTGCCAGTAGTGGGCTAGCGGGAATGAATGAGCAGTTCTTC.

CDR3 coding DNA: TGCGCCAGCAGCCAAGATAGAGGAGACAGAGGTATCTACAATGAGCAGTTCTTC. Translating it yields CASSQDRGDRGIYNEQFF. V and J are TRBV4-1 and TRBJ2-1; tentative D call: TRBD1 (5 bases). Germline CDR1 and CDR2: MGHRA and YSYEKL. The germline V and J ends were trimmed by 0 bases and 3 bases, with 18 bases remaining between them. This CDR3 contains 18 residues.

The chain has TRBV27 and TRBJ1-4; 7 nucleotides line up with TRBD1. Germline lookup yields CDR1 MNHEY and CDR2 SMNVEV (reference sequence). The CDR3 extends over 15 amino acids. The ends lost 8 bases at V and 4 bases at J; junction bases unmatched: 10. In DNA, the CDR3 is TGTGCCAGCGGCGAACCGGGACAGAGTAATGAAAAACTGTTTTTT. This codes for CASGEPGQSNEKLFF.

The chain couples TRBV27 to TRBJ2-4; D might be TRBD1 (7 bases). The CDR3 has 13 amino acids. V lost 5 bases, J lost 7 bases, and 12 bases lay in between. Germline CDR1 is MNHEY and CDR2 is SMNVEV (reference sequence). CDR3 bases: TGTGCCAGCAGTATGACAGGGAGGAACATTCAGTACTTC. Amino acid sequence: CASSMTGRNIQYF.

This CDR3 reads CAGRREGDTEAFF. The CDR3 nucleotides read TGTGCAGGGAGGAGGGAGGGTGACACTGAAGCTTTCTTT. This chain links TRBV6-5 with TRBJ1-1; D is ambiguous. There are 13 residues in the CDR3. Germline CDR1 is MNHEY and CDR2 is SVGAGI.

The rearrangement links TRBV28 to TRBJ2-2; D gene unclear. V was shortened by 6 bases and J by 3 bases, with 11 bases between the two germline ends. Germline values: CDR1 MDHEN, CDR2 SYDVKM. CDR3 length: 14 residues. Written as DNA, the CDR3 is TGTGCCAGCAGGTCAGGCGCCTACACCGGGGAGCTGTTTTTT. Translation: CASRSGAYTGELFF.

This clone was observed a handful of times. The identical CDR3 is also encoded by other nucleotide sequences in the sample. V and J are TRBV7-6 and TRBJ2-2; 8 nucleotides line up with TRBD1. The CDR3 runs 15 residues. Germline V gives CDR1 SGHVS, CDR2 FNYEAQ. V shed 5 bases, J shed 6 bases, and the junction held 8 bases outside the gene matches. CDR3 sequence reads: CASSLGQGGSGELFF. CDR3 nucleotides: TGTGCCAGCAGCCTAGGACAGGGTGGGTCCGGGGAGCTGTTTTTT.

The chain recombines TRBV7-2 with TRBJ2-7; no reliable D call. Deletions cut 5 bases from V and 5 bases from J, with 10 bases between. CDR3 size: 12 residues. Germline CDR1 reads SGHTA; CDR2 reads FQGNSA. CDR3 sequence: CASSTISNEQYF. The CDR3 nucleotides read TGTGCCAGCAGCACTATTAGTAACGAGCAGTACTTC.

This clone came up once. The chain joins TRBV4-1 to TRBJ1-3; 7 nucleotides line up with TRBD1. After removal of 2 bases from V and 1 base from J, the junction contained 2 bases not matched to a gene. The germline V gene encodes CDR1 MGHRA and CDR2 YSYEKL. CDR3 size: 15 residues. The DNA of the CDR3 is TGCGCCAGCAGCCAACCACAGGGGTCTGGAAACACCATATATTTT. It translates to CASSQPQGSGNTIYF.

V usage is TRBV28 and J usage is TRBJ2-1; 7 nucleotides line up with TRBD2. This CDR3 is built from 14 residues. The ends lost 6 bases at V and 8 bases at J; junction bases unmatched: 10. CDR1 MDHEN and CDR2 SYDVKM come from the germline V gene. CDR3 region: CASSTGEGFDEQFF. The CDR3 DNA follows: TGTGCCAGCAGCACGGGGGAGGGCTTCGATGAGCAGTTCTTC.

The chain links TRBV3-1 (or the pseudogene TRBV3-2) to TRBJ1-5; D is undetermined. V was trimmed by 0 bases and J by 5 bases, leaving 11 bases between them. The CDR3 has 15 residues. Per germline, CDR1 LGHDT and CDR2 YNNKEL (reference sequence). DNA for the CDR3: TGTGCCAGCAGCCAAGACCGGGGAAGCCATCAGCCCCAGCATTTT. This translates into CASSQDRGSHQPQHF.

The V gene is TRBV5-1, the J gene TRBJ1-1, with D perhaps TRBD1 (5 bases). V shed 3 bases and J shed 0 bases, with 12 bases lying between them. This CDR3 spans 15 amino acids. Germline CDR1 and CDR2: SGHRS and YFSETQ. CDR3 bases: TGCGCCAGCAGCTGGGGGGGACGGCTGAACACTGAAGCTTTCTTT. Protein: CASSWGGRLNTEAFF.

V is TRBV4-1 and J is TRBJ2-7, with D possibly matching TRBD1 (5 bases). The germline V gene has CDR1 MGHRA and CDR2 YSYEKL. The CDR3 sequence is 15 residues long. V shed 1 base and J shed 3 bases, with 13 bases lying between them. As DNA, the CDR3 is TGCGCCAGCAGCCAAGTGGCGTTCGACAGCTACGAGCAGTACTTC. Encoded protein: CASSQVAFDSYEQYF.

The chain has TRBV6-5 and TRBJ2-1; 9 bases map to TRBD2. V lost 0 bases and J lost 4; bases outside the gene matches: 4. The CDR3 loop spans 16 amino acids. Germline lookup yields CDR1 MNHEY and CDR2 SVGAGI. The CDR3, as DNA: TGTGCCAGCAGTTACTCGGTCCTAGCGGGATACAATGAGCAGTTCTTC. Translation: CASSYSVLAGYNEQFF.